This T cell receptor beta chain was sequenced during a study of siplizumab effects on memory and regulatory T cells. Whole-study results and caveats: Apparently more diverse than memory cells, naive T cells also seemed major alloresponse contributors. Among alloreactive clones, only a minor fraction mapped to unstimulated subsets.

The method was immunoSEQ multiplex PCR; TCRdb's version includes in-frame clones alone and lacks a portion of them. The table lists around 97,000 clones, about 95% of them singletons, with 1% to 1.5% in the top ten. The CDR3 sequence is 16 residues long. Unmatched junction bases numbered 9, after V lost 3 bases and J lost 4 bases. Germline CDR1 and CDR2: KGHSH and LQKENI. This clone was seen only once. Its antigen is unidentified. The receptor was derived from a human donor in good health. V gene TRBV18 combines with J gene TRBJ2-1; 7 bases are shared with TRBD1. The sequenced sample consisted of non-Treg CD4+ T cells sorted from blood. The DNA for the CDR3 is TGTGCCAGCTCACCTCTACCGGGACAGAGTTACAATGAGCAGTTCTTC. Residues: CASSPLPGQSYNEQFF.